This T cell receptor beta chain was identified in a study of T cell repertoires in cytomegalovirus infection. The overall study: CMV infection plus the matching HLA type was flagged by public TCR beta signatures.

General study findings and limits: Frequencies of public TCR beta families were cumulated, and this identified carriers of CMV plus the relevant HLA.

TCRdb re-called the reads with MiXCR, one entry per CDR3 protein. The sample consists of 500,000 or so distinct CDR3 sequences, more than 15% of them appearing once. Only a few counts were recorded for this clonotype. Its target is not known. This clonotype was sampled from a human donor in good health (CMV status not recorded). Some clones in this sample may be carry-over from other donors' samples. Material: CD8+ T cells from PBMCs.

The CDR3 loop reads CASSHERVAEQYF. For the CDR3, the DNA is TGTGCCAGCAGCCACGAAAGGGTTGCCGAGCAGTACTTC. The chain links TRBV6-5 to TRBJ2-7; D is ambiguous. The CDR3 is 13 amino acids. V lost 6 bases, J lost 6 bases, and 15 bases lay in between. CDR1 is MNHEY, CDR2 SVGAGI, per germline.